The 23 T cell receptor beta chains below were found in one sample sequenced in a study of Graves' ophthalmopathy and Graves' hyperthyroidism. The authors amplified TCR beta CDR3 regions from RNA transcripts. RT-PCR in the first round used HTBI primers; a second-round multiplex PCR followed. TCRdb used MiXCR to reprocess the multiplex PCR reads, holding one entry per CDR3 protein. This sample has 220,000 or so distinct CDR3 sequences, with about a fifth found just once. The sample comprised peripheral blood. The receptors stem from a woman aged 45-60 years with Graves' ophthalmopathy.

This clonotype showed up many times. The rearrangement joins TRBV6-1 to TRBJ2-2; 7 bases fit TRBD1. Germline CDR1 is MNHNS and CDR2 is SASEGT. This CDR3 is built from 14 residues. With 1 base clipped from V and 8 bases from J, the junction kept 4 bases outside the gene matches. The CDR3 DNA is TGTGCCAGCAGTGAAGGACAGGGCAGAGGGGAGCTGTTTTTT. This gives the protein CASSEGQGRGELFF.

The V call is TRBV2, the J call TRBJ2-7; D is possibly TRBD2 (6 bases). V was cut by 7 bases and J by 7 bases, with 17 bases left in between. The CDR3 length is 13 residues. Germline V lookup: CDR1 SNHLY, CDR2 FYNNEI. The CDR3, as DNA: TGTGCCAGCACCCCGAGGGGACTGGGAGAGCAGTACTTC. Protein sequence: CASTPRGLGEQYF.

This clonotype was detected ten times or more. The chain joins TRBV29-1 to TRBJ2-5, with D possibly being TRBD1 (6 bases). There are 13 residues in the CDR3. V was cut by 3 bases and J by 5 bases, with 13 bases left in between. Germline CDR1 reads SQVTM; CDR2 reads ANQGSEA. The CDR3 sequence: CSVDLGQRETQYF. Written as DNA, the CDR3 is TGCAGCGTTGATCTTGGACAGCGGGAGACCCAGTACTTC. The whole variable domain, remainder taken from reference TRBV29-1 and TRBJ2-5, is SAVISQKPSRDICQRGTSLTIQCQVDSQVTMMFWYRQQPGQSLTLIATANQGSEATYESGFVIDKFPISRPNLTFSTLTVSNMSPEDSSIYLCSVDLGQRETQYFGPGTRLLVL.

This clonotype occurred many times. The CDR3 coding sequence is TGCAGTGCTCCAACGACAGGTTCGGACACTGAAGCTTTCTTT. Its protein is CSAPTTGSDTEAFF. The chain links TRBV20-1 to TRBJ1-1, with D perhaps TRBD1 (6 bases). With 5 bases removed from V and 3 bases from J, the gap between germline ends came to 16 bases. Per germline, CDR1 DFQATT and CDR2 SNEGSKA (reference sequence). This CDR3 spans 14 amino acids.

The table lists this clonotype with many counts. The rearrangement links TRBV2 to TRBJ1-1; TRBD1 matches 7 bases. The CDR3 loop spans 12 amino acids. The ends lost 8 bases at V and 3 bases at J; junction bases unmatched: 3. The germline V gene has CDR1 SNHLY and CDR2 FYNNEI. CDR3 DNA: TGTGCCAGCCAAGGACAGGACACTGAAGCTTTCTTT. Translated, it gives CASQGQDTEAFF.

At least ten counts were recorded for this clonotype. The chain carries TRBV29-1 and TRBJ2-7; perhaps TRBD1 as D (5 bases). CDR3 length: 14 residues. Germline CDR1 is SQVTM and CDR2 is ANQGSEA. Trimming removed 5 bases at V and 0 bases at J, with 14 bases between. In DNA form, the CDR3 reads TGCAGCGTTTCGCAGGGATTCCGCTCCTACGAGCAGTACTTC. It is translated as CSVSQGFRSYEQYF.

This clonotype was found many times. The chain uses TRBV10-3 and TRBJ1-2; no definite D call. CDR1 and CDR2 from the germline V gene are ENHRY and SYGVKD. CDR3 length equals 12 residues. The V and J ends lost 4 bases and 7 bases respectively, with 10 bases between them. The CDR3 loop reads CAISGEAGGYTF. DNA for the CDR3: TGTGCCATCAGTGGGGAGGCTGGTGGCTACACCTTC.

This clonotype was counted at least ten times. The V gene is TRBV6-2 or TRBV6-3, the J gene TRBJ2-7, with 10 nucleotides matching TRBD2. This CDR3 region has 19 residues. Germline CDR1 is MNHEY and CDR2 is SVGEGT. After removal of 6 bases from V and 5 bases from J, the junction contained 22 bases not matched to a gene. This chain's CDR3 is CASRRRQGGLASGSHEQYF. The CDR3 DNA reads as TGTGCCAGCAGAAGGAGACAGGGAGGTTTGGCTAGCGGGAGTCACGAGCAGTACTTC.

This clonotype was detected ten times or more. The gene calls are TRBV6-1 and TRBJ1-5; 7 bases agree with TRBD1. The CDR3 is 15 residues long. The ends lost 3 bases at V and 10 bases at J; junction bases unmatched: 12. Germline CDR1 is MNHNS and CDR2 is SASEGT. CDR3 sequence: CASSDQGTERFPQHF. CDR3 nucleotides: TGTGCCAGCAGTGACCAAGGGACAGAGAGGTTTCCCCAGCATTTT.

This chain joins TRBV6-5 and TRBJ1-2, with D possibly TRBD1 on 5 matching bases. The CDR3 runs 15 residues. Germline V gene lookup returns CDR1 MNHEY and CDR2 SVGAGI. V lost 2 bases, J lost 7 bases, and 17 bases lay in between. As DNA, the CDR3 is TGTGCCAGCAGTTACCGCCCCCTGGGCGGGGGTGGCTACACCTTC. It codes for CASSYRPLGGGGYTF.

This clonotype occurred many times. CDR3 residues: CAISLGSGYGEQYF. Written as DNA, the CDR3 is TGTGCCATCAGCCTAGGGAGCGGTTATGGAGAGCAGTACTTC. The chain links TRBV10-3 to TRBJ2-7, with D perhaps matching TRBD2 (5 bases). The CDR3 is 14 residues long. Germline CDR1 is ENHRY and CDR2 is SYGVKD. The ends were cut back, 6 bases at V and 7 bases at J, with 19 bases in the middle.

The chain is built from TRBV7-2 and TRBJ2-7; a possible D gene is TRBD1 (6 bases). Looked up from germline, CDR1 is SGHTA and CDR2 is FQGNSA. The length of the CDR3 is 15 residues. V was cut by 5 bases and J by 4 bases, with 18 bases left in between. The CDR3 sequence: CASSPPGSQGYEQYF. The CDR3 nucleotides read TGTGCCAGCAGCCCCCCCGGTTCTCAGGGGTACGAGCAGTACTTC.

The table lists this clonotype with many counts. The V and J genes are TRBV20-1 and TRBJ2-4, with D possibly being TRBD1 (6 bases). This CDR3 spans 13 amino acids. Between the trimmed V and J ends, which lost 1 base and 6 bases, there was a span of 10 bases. The V gene's germline CDR1 is DFQATT and CDR2 SNEGSKA (reference sequence). CDR3 coding DNA: TGCAGTGCTAGAGTTCAGGGGAGAAACATTCAGTACTTC. Amino acid sequence: CSARVQGRNIQYF.

The chain carries TRBV19 and TRBJ2-7, with 13 bases identical to TRBD2. J gave up 2 bases and V 4 bases, and 5 bases lay outside the gene matches. The CDR3 extends over 16 amino acids. Germline V CDR1 and CDR2: LNHDA, SQIVND (reference sequence). This chain's CDR3 is CASSNPGTSGTYEQYF. CDR3 DNA sequence: TGTGCCAGTAGTAACCCGGGGACTAGCGGGACCTACGAGCAGTACTTC. The whole variable domain, filled in from reference TRBV19 and TRBJ2-7, reads DGGITQSPKYLFRKEGQNVTLSCEQNLNHDAMYWYRQDPGQGLRLIYYSQIVNDFQKGDIAEGYSVSREKKESFPLTVTSAQKNPTAFYLCASSNPGTSGTYEQYFGPGTRLTVT.

There are many counts of this clonotype. The J gene is TRBJ1-6, the V gene TRBV20-1, with a tentative D call TRBD1 (5 bases). The germline CDR1 and CDR2 sequences are DFQATT and SNEGSKA (reference sequence). Trimming took 3 bases from V and 9 from J, leaving 15 bases between them. This CDR3 is built from 14 residues. CDR3 in DNA: TGCAGTGCTAGGAACCAAGGGGCGGGTTCACCCCTCCACTTT. This gives the protein CSARNQGAGSPLHF.

This clonotype was seen ten or more times. The genes are TRBV10-3 and TRBJ1-1, with D perhaps TRBD1 (5 bases). This CDR3 region has 13 residues. Germline loops: CDR1 ENHRY, CDR2 SYGVKD. Trimming took off 5 bases at V and 5 bases at J, with 12 bases between the two ends. The CDR3 DNA follows: TGTGCCATCAGTTTATCAGGGTTTACTGAAGCTTTCTTT. Translated: CAISLSGFTEAFF.

This clonotype was seen repeatedly, ten times or more. The rearrangement joins TRBV5-1 to TRBJ2-7, with 9 bases fitting TRBD1. This CDR3 has 17 amino acids. CDR1 SGHRS and CDR2 YFSETQ come from the germline V gene. Unmatched junction bases numbered 12, after V lost 3 bases and J lost 2 bases. Here the CDR3 reads CASSSNPGTGSTYEQYF. CDR3 sequence (DNA): TGCGCCAGCAGCTCAAACCCCGGGACAGGGTCGACCTACGAGCAGTACTTC. Variable domain in full (rest from reference TRBV5-1 and TRBJ2-7): KAGVTQTPRYLIKTRGQQVTLSCSPISGHRSVSWYQQTPGQGLQFLFEYFSETQRNKGNFPGRFSGRQFSNSRSEMNVSTLELGDSALYLCASSSNPGTGSTYEQYFGPGTRLTVT.

There are many counts of this clonotype. The chain recombines TRBV20-1 with TRBJ1-5; no reliable D call. Germline V gene lookup returns CDR1 DFQATT and CDR2 SNEGSKA (reference sequence). The CDR3 is 12 residues long. The germline V and J ends were trimmed by 2 bases and 0 bases, with 2 bases remaining between them. CDR3 amino acids: CSARYSNQPQHF. In DNA form, the CDR3 reads TGCAGTGCTAGATATAGCAATCAGCCCCAGCATTTT.

In its sample, this clonotype was seen many times. The chain combines TRBV9 with TRBJ1-3; the D is unclear. The CDR3 consists of 15 residues. The V gene's germline CDR1 is SGDLS and CDR2 YYNGEE. Trimming removed 0 bases at V and 0 bases at J, with 7 bases between. CDR3 nucleotides: TGTGCCAGCAGCGTAGCCTCTAACTCTGGAAACACCATATATTTT. Its translation is CASSVASNSGNTIYF.

This clonotype showed up just a few times. The chain employs TRBV9 and TRBJ2-5; D is ambiguous. Germline V gene data show CDR1 as SGDLS and CDR2 as YYNGEE. The CDR3 is 14 residues long. Trimming removed 1 base at V and 5 bases at J, with 12 bases between. The CDR3 loop is CASSVSGSSETQYF. CDR3 nucleotide sequence: TGTGCCAGCAGCGTATCTGGTAGCAGCGAGACCCAGTACTTC.

This clonotype was found many times. The V gene is TRBV6-5, the J gene TRBJ2-5; D unclear. The CDR3 is made up of 15 amino acids. The V and J ends lost 4 bases and 5 bases respectively, with 17 bases between them. Germline values: CDR1 MNHEY, CDR2 SVGAGI. The chain's CDR3 is CASSFRSLTQETQYF. Written as DNA, the CDR3 is TGTGCCAGCAGTTTTAGGAGTCTAACCCAGGAGACCCAGTACTTC.

This clonotype was seen repeatedly, ten times or more. The chain is built from TRBV7-9 and TRBJ1-2; D call uncertain. CDR3 size: 14 residues. V was cut by 5 bases and J by 8 bases, with 18 bases left in between. The V gene's germline CDR1 is SEHNR and CDR2 FQNEAQ (reference sequence). In DNA form, the CDR3 reads TGTGCCAGCAGCCCTCCCCGAGGGCCGGGGGGCTACACCTTC. This gives the protein CASSPPRGPGGYTF.

This clonotype was detected ten times or more. CDR3 nucleotides: TGCAGCGTAAGACTAGCGGGAGGGAAAGAGACCCAGTACTTC. Translating it yields CSVRLAGGKETQYF. The V call is TRBV29-1, the J call TRBJ2-5; 14 bases are a match to TRBD2. Germline assignment: CDR1 SQVTM and CDR2 ANQGSEA. The CDR3 runs 14 residues. V was clipped by 6 bases and J by 3 bases; unmatched bases: 3.